These 19 T cell receptor beta chains were sequenced from one sample in a study of T cells in Graves' hyperthyroidism and ophthalmopathy. Using RNA transcripts as the source, TCR beta CDR3 regions were amplified. The TCR CDR3 was amplified in a first-round RT-PCR using the HTBI primer set. A single record per CDR3 protein comes from TCRdb applying MiXCR to the multiplex PCR reads. Counted here are 500,000 to 650,000 distinct CDR3 sequences, roughly 18% occurring once; the ten biggest clones make up 15% to 20%. The specimen was blood. These receptors were taken from a woman aged 18-35 years with Graves' ophthalmopathy.

The rearrangement links TRBV28 to TRBJ1-5; weak D call: TRBD1 (6 bases). CDR3 length: 15 amino acids. Germline V gives CDR1 MDHEN, CDR2 SYDVKM. Trimming shortened V by 3 bases and J by 8 bases, and 17 bases separated the two germline ends. The CDR3, as DNA: TGTGCCAGCAGTTTGTGGACAGTCCTTGCGGAGCCCCAGCATTTT. It codes for CASSLWTVLAEPQHF.

This clonotype was observed many times. The chain has TRBV7-2 and TRBJ2-7, with D possibly TRBD1 on 6 matching bases. The CDR3 has 15 residues. The V and J ends lost 5 bases and 5 bases respectively, with 19 bases between them. Germline values: CDR1 SGHTA, CDR2 FQGNSA. The CDR3: CASSASLLGDNEQYF. Written as DNA, the CDR3 is TGTGCCAGCAGCGCCTCGCTGCTAGGGGACAACGAGCAGTACTTC.

This clonotype was detected many times. The chain carries TRBV13 and TRBJ1-2, with TRBD1 matching over 7 bases. Looked up from germline, CDR1 is PRHDT and CDR2 is FYEKMQ (reference sequence). The CDR3 has 16 residues. V lost 5 bases and J lost 6; bases outside the gene matches: 15. The CDR3 nucleotides are TGTGCCAGCAGCCCCTTTATGCAGGGGGAAGAGGATGGCTACACCTTC. As protein: CASSPFMQGEEDGYTF.

This clonotype was recorded a few times. The gene calls are TRBV9 and TRBJ1-1; D is ambiguous. Germline V gene lookup returns CDR1 SGDLS and CDR2 YYNGEE. The germline V and J ends were trimmed by 6 bases and 2 bases, with 17 bases remaining between them. This CDR3 region has 15 residues. CDR3 DNA sequence: TGTGCCAGCACCCCAAATGTGCGGGGAAACACTGAAGCTTTCTTT. Its protein product is CASTPNVRGNTEAFF.

The chain uses TRBV27 and TRBJ1-2; TRBD1 agrees at 9 bases. The CDR3 is 16 amino acids. Unmatched junction bases numbered 6, after V lost 0 bases and J lost 4 bases. The V gene's germline CDR1 is MNHEY and CDR2 SMNVEV (reference sequence). Here the CDR3 reads CASSLSSQGASYGYTF. CDR3 in DNA: TGTGCCAGCAGTTTATCGTCACAGGGGGCCAGCTATGGCTACACCTTC.

This clonotype was seen ten or more times. The chain couples TRBV5-1 to TRBJ2-7; D could derive from TRBD1 or TRBD2 (6 bases each). V was pared by 0 bases and J by 4 bases, with 14 bases between. The CDR3 extends over 15 amino acids. The germline gives CDR1 SGHRS, CDR2 YFSETQ. The CDR3 DNA reads TGCGCCAGCAGCTTGGCCTGGGGGGCGGCTTACGAGCAGTACTTC. Its translation is CASSLAWGAAYEQYF.

This clonotype was detected many times. The chain uses TRBV11-2 and TRBJ2-1; 7 bases match TRBD2. The CDR3 has 13 amino acids. Germline-derived CDR1 and CDR2 are SGHAT and FQNNGV. V lost 0 bases, J lost 9 bases, and 2 bases stayed unmatched. This CDR3 reads CASSLDQRGEQFF. In nucleotides, the CDR3 is TGTGCCAGCAGCTTAGATCAGCGGGGTGAGCAGTTCTTC.

This clonotype was recorded many times. The CDR3 coding sequence is TGTGCCAGCACCCGGACCCGGTCTAGCGGGAACTACGAGCAGTACTTC. Encoded protein: CASTRTRSSGNYEQYF. The chain carries TRBV12-3 or TRBV12-4 and TRBJ2-7; the match to TRBD2 covers 9 bases. This CDR3 has 16 amino acids. V was pared by 7 bases and J by 3 bases, with 13 bases of the junction left unmatched.

This clonotype was seen at least ten times. The chain employs TRBV11-2 and TRBJ2-2; TRBD2 aligns across 7 bases. Germline lookup yields CDR1 SGHAT and CDR2 FQNNGV. This CDR3 is 18 amino acids long. The trim removed 1 base at V and 5 bases at J, leaving 13 bases unmatched. CDR3 DNA sequence: TGTGCCAGCAGCTTAGGGATTAGCGGGCGGAGAGGAACCGGGGAGCTGTTTTTT. Protein product: CASSLGISGRRGTGELFF.

This clonotype appeared many times. The chain couples TRBV27 to TRBJ1-5; D gene ambiguous. The V end was cut by 1 base, the J end by 3 bases, with 10 bases between. The CDR3 runs 15 residues. Per germline, CDR1 MNHEY and CDR2 SMNVEV (reference sequence). DNA for the CDR3: TGTGCCAGCAGTTTATACCGGGCATACAATCAGCCCCAGCATTTT. It specifies CASSLYRAYNQPQHF.

This clonotype showed up just a few times. The chain uses TRBV7-9 and TRBJ2-7; 7 nucleotides match TRBD2. The V and J ends lost 5 bases and 3 bases, in that order; junction bases with no gene match: 13. Germline CDR1 is SEHNR and CDR2 is FQNEAQ (reference sequence). The CDR3 contains 16 residues. The CDR3 DNA reads as TGTGCCAGCAGCACCGATCTCGGGGGAGGGATCTACGAGCAGTACTTC. It encodes CASSTDLGGGIYEQYF. The full variable domain, its missing parts supplied by reference TRBV7-9 and TRBJ2-7, is DTGVSQNPRHKITKRGQNVTFRCDPISEHNRLYWYRQTLGQGPEFLTYFQNEAQLEKSRLLSDRFSAERPKGSFSTLEIQRTEQGDSAMYLCASSTDLGGGIYEQYFGPGTRLTVT.

This clonotype was observed a few times. The chain joins TRBV6-2 or TRBV6-3 to TRBJ1-1; possible D gene TRBD1, 5 bases. In germline, CDR1 is MNHEY, CDR2 SVGEGT. The ends were cut back, 6 bases at V and 1 base at J, with 12 bases in the middle. The CDR3 consists of 14 residues. CDR3 DNA sequence: TGTGCCAGCAGAACAATAGGGGAGAACACTGAAGCTTTCTTT. Residues: CASRTIGENTEAFF.

This chain uses TRBV29-1 with TRBJ2-2; 12 bases align to TRBD2. V trimming: 5 bases; J trimming: 6 bases; junction bases outside the gene matches: 4. Germline V gives CDR1 SQVTM, CDR2 ANQGSEA. This CDR3 spans 14 amino acids. CDR3 amino acids: CSVSSGRDPGELFF. The CDR3 coding sequence is TGCAGCGTTTCTAGCGGGAGGGACCCCGGGGAGCTGTTTTTT.

The V and J genes are TRBV7-2 and TRBJ2-7, with no clear D. The CDR3 loop spans 15 amino acids. Trimming removed 5 bases from V and 1 base from J, with 15 bases in between. Germline V gene sequence: CDR1 SGHTA, CDR2 FQGNSA. CDR3 loop: CASSPGGIRSYEQYF. The CDR3, as DNA: TGTGCCAGCAGCCCCGGTGGAATTAGATCCTACGAGCAGTACTTC. Supplemented by reference TRBV7-2 and TRBJ2-7, the full variable domain reads GAGVSQSPSNKVTEKGKDVELRCDPISGHTALYWYRQSLGQGLEFLIYFQGNSAPDKSGLPSDRFSAERTGGSVSTLTIQRTQQEDSAVYLCASSPGGIRSYEQYFGPGTRLTVT.

The CDR3: CSVADRLNTEAFF. The CDR3 region has the DNA TGCAGCGTCGCCGACAGGCTTAACACTGAAGCTTTCTTT. V is TRBV29-1 and J is TRBJ1-1, with D maybe TRBD1 (6 bases). The CDR3 totals 13 residues. Germline lookup yields CDR1 SQVTM and CDR2 ANQGSEA. Trimming pared 6 bases from V and 2 bases from J, leaving 13 bases between.

This clonotype showed up just a few times. J is TRBJ2-1 and V is TRBV4-1; D not certain. In germline, CDR1 is MGHRA, CDR2 YSYEKL. V lost 1 base to trimming and J lost 8 bases, with 15 bases between them. This CDR3 contains 15 residues. CDR3 residues: CASSQGYTSIYEQFF. The CDR3 region has the DNA TGCGCCAGCAGCCAAGGGTACACAAGCATCTATGAGCAGTTCTTC.

This clonotype occurred many times. This rearrangement joins TRBV28 to TRBJ1-2; a weak D match, TRBD1 (5 bases). Trimming took 5 bases from V and 8 from J, leaving 12 bases between them. CDR1 and CDR2 from the germline V gene are MDHEN and SYDVKM. There are 12 residues in the CDR3. The CDR3 region has the DNA TGTGCCAGCAGTGGGGGAGATCGAGGCTACACCTTC. This sequence encodes CASSGGDRGYTF.

This clonotype was counted ten times or more. The chain uses TRBV6-2 or TRBV6-3 and TRBJ2-1; 8 nucleotides line up with TRBD2. Germline V CDR1 and CDR2: MNHEY, SVGEGT. The CDR3 length is 14 residues. The V and J ends lost 5 bases and 4 bases, in that order; junction bases with no gene match: 4. The CDR3 DNA reads TGTGCCAGCAGTCAAGCGGGAGAATACAATGAGCAGTTCTTC. It specifies CASSQAGEYNEQFF.

This sequence joins TRBV14 and TRBJ2-1, with 8 nucleotides matching TRBD2. This CDR3 region has 17 residues. CDR1 is SGHDN, CDR2 FVKESK, per germline. After removal of 0 bases from V and 4 bases from J, the junction contained 8 bases not matched to a gene. DNA of the CDR3: TGTGCCAGCAGCCAAGATGCGACAGCGGGAGAATACAATGAGCAGTTCTTC. Translation gives CASSQDATAGEYNEQFF.